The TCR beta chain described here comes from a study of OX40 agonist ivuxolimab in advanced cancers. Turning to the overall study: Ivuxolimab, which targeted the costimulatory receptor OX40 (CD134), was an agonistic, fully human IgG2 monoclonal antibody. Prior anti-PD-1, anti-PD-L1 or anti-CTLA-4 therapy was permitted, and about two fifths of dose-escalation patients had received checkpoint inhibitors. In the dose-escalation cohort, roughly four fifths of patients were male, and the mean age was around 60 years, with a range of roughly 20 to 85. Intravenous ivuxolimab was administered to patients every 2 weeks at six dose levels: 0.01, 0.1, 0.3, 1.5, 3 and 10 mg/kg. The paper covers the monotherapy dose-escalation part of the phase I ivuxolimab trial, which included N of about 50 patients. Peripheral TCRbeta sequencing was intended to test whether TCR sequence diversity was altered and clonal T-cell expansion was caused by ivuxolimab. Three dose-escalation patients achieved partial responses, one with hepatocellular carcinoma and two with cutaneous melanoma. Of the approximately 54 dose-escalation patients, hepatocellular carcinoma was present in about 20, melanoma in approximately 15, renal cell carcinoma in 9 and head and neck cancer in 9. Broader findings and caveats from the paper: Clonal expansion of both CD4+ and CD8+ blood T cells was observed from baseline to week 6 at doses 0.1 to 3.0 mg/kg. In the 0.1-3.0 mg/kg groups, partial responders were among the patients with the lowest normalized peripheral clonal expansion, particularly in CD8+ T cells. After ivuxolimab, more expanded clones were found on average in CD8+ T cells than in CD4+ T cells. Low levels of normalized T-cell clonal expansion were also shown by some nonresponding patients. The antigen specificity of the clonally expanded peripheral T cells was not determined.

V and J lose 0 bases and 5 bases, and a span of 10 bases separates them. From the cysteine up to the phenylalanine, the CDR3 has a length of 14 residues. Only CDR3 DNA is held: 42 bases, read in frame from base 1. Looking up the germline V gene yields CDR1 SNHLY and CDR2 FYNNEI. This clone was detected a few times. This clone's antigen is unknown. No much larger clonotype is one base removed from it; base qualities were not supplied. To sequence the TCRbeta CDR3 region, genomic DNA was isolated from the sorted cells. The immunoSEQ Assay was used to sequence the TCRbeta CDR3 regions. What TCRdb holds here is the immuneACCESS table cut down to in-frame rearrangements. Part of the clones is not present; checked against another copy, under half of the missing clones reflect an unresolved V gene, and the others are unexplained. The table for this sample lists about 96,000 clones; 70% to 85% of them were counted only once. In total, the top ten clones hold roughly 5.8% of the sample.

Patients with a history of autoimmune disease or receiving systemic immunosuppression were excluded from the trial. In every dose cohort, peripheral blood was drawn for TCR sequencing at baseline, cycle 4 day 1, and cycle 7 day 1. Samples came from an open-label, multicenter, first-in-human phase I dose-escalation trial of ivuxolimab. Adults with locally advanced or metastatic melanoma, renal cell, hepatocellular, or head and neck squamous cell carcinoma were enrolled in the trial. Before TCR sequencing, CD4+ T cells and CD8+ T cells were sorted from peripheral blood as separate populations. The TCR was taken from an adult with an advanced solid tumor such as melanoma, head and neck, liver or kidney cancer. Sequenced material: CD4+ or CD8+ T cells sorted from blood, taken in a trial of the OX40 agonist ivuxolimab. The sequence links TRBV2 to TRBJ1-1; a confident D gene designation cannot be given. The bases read TGTGCCAGCAGTGAAGCGCGGTATTCAACTGAAGCTTTCTTT. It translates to CASSEARYSTEAFF.